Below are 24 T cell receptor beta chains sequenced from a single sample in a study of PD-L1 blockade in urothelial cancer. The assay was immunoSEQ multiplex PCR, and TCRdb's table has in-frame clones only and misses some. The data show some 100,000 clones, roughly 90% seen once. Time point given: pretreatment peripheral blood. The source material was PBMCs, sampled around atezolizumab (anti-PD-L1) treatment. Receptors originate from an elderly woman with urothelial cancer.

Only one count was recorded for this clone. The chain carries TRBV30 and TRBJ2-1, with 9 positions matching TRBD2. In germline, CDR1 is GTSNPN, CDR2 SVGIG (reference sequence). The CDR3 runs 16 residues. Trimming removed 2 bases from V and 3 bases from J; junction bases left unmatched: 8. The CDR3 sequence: CAWSRSGTSLYNEQFF. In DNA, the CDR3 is TGTGCCTGGAGTAGGTCCGGGACTAGCCTCTACAATGAGCAGTTCTTC.

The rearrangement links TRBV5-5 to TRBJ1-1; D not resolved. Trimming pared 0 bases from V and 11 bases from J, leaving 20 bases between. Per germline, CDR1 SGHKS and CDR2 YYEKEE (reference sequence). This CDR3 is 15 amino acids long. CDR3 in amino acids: CASSLAIREEGEAFF. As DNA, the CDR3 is TGTGCCAGCAGCTTGGCCATTCGAGAGGAGGGAGAGGCTTTCTTT.

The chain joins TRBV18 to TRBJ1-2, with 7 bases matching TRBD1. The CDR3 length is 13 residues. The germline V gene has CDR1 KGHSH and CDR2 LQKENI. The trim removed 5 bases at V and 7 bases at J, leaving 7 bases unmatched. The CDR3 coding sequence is TGTGCCAGCTCAGCAGGGACAGAGTCTGGCTACACCTTC. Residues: CASSAGTESGYTF.

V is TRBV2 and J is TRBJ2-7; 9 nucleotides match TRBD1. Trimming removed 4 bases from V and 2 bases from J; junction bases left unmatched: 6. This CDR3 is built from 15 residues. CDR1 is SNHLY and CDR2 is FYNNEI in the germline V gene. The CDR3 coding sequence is TGTGCCAGCAGTGTGGGACAGGGAAGAGCCTACGAGCAGTACTTC. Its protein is CASSVGQGRAYEQYF.

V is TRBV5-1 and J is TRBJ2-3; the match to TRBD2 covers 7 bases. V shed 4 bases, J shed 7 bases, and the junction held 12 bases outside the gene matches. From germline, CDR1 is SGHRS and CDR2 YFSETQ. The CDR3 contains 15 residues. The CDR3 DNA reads TGCGCCAGCAGCATAGACGGGGCGGGAGTAAATACGCAGTATTTT. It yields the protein CASSIDGAGVNTQYF.

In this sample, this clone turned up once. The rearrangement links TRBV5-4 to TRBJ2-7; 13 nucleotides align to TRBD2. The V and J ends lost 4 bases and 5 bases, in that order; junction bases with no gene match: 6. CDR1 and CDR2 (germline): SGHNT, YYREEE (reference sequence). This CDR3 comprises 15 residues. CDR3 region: CASSQPGLAGHEQYF. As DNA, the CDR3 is TGTGCCAGCAGCCAGCCGGGACTAGCGGGACACGAGCAGTACTTC.

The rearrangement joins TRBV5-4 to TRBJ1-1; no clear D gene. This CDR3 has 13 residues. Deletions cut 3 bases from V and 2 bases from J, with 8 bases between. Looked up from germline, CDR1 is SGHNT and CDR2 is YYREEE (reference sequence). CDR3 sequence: CASSSSDNTEAFF. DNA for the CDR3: TGTGCCAGCAGCTCATCAGATAACACTGAAGCTTTCTTT.

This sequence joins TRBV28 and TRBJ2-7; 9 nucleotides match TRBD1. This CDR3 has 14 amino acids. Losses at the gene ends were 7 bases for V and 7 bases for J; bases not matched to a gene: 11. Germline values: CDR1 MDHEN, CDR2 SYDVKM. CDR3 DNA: TGTGCCAGCAAGCGGGACAGGGACCGATCGGAGCAGTACTTC. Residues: CASKRDRDRSEQYF.

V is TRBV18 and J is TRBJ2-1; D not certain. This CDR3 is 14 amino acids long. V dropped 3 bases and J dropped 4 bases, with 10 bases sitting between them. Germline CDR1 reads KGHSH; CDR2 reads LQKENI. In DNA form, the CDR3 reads TGTGCCAGCTCACCGGAGTTACAATACAATGAGCAGTTCTTC. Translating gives CASSPELQYNEQFF.

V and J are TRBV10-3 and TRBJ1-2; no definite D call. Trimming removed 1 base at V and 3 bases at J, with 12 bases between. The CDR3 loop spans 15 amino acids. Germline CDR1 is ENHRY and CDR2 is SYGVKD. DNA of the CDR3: TGTGCCATCAGTGAGTTCTCCCTAGAGGACTATGGCTACACCTTC. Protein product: CAISEFSLEDYGYTF.

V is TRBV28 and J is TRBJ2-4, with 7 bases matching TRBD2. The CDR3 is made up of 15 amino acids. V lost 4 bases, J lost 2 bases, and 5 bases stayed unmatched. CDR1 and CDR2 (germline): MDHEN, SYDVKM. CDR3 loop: CASSSSGIPKNIQYF. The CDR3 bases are TGTGCCAGCAGTTCGAGCGGGATCCCCAAAAACATTCAGTACTTC.

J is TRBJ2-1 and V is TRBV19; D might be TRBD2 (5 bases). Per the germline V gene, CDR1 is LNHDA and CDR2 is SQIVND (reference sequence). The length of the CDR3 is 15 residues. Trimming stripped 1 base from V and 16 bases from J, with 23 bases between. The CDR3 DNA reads TGTGCCAGTAGTATAGGGGTGAGGGAGCGTCAGGTCCCCTTCTTC. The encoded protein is CASSIGVRERQVPFF.

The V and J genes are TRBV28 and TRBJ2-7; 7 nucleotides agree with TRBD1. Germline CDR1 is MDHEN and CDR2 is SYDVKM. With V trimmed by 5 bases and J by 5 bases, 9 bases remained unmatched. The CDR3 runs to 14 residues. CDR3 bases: TGTGCCAGCAGTGTAGACAGGGCGAGACACGAGCAGTACTTC. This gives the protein CASSVDRARHEQYF.

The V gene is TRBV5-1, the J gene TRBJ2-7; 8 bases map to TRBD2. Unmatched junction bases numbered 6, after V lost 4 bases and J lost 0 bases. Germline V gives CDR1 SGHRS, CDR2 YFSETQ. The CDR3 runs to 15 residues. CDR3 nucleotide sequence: TGCGCCAGCAGCCTTACGAGCGGGAGCTCCTACGAGCAGTACTTC. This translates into CASSLTSGSSYEQYF.

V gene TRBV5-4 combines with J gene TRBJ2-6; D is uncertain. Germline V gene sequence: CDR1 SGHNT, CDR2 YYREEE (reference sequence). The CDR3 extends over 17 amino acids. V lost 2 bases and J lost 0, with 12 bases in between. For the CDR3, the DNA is TGTGCCAGCAGCTTACTAACGGATTCCTCTGGGGCCAACGTCCTGACTTTC. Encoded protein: CASSLLTDSSGANVLTF.

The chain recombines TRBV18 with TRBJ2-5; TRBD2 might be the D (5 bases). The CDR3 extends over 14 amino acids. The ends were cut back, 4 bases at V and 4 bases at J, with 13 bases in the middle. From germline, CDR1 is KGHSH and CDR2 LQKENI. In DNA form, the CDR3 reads TGTGCCAGCTCACTCCTCGGGATAGCAGAGACCCAGTACTTC. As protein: CASSLLGIAETQYF.

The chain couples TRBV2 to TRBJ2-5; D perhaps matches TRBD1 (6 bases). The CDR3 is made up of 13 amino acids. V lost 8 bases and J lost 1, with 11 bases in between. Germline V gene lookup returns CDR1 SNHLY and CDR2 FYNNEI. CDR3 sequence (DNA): TGTGCCAGCCCGCAGGGGTCCCAAGAGACCCAGTACTTC. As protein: CASPQGSQETQYF.

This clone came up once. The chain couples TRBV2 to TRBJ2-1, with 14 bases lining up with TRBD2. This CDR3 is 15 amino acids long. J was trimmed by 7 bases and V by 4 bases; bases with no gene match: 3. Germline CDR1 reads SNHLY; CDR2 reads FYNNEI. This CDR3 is CASSGGLAGVNEQFF. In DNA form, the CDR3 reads TGTGCCAGCAGTGGGGGACTAGCGGGAGTGAATGAGCAGTTCTTC.

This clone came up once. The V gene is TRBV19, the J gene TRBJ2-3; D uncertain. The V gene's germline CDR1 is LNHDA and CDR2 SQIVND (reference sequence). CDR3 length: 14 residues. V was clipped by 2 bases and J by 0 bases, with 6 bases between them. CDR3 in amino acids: CASSILLSTDTQYF. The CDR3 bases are TGTGCCAGTAGTATATTACTGAGCACAGATACGCAGTATTTT.

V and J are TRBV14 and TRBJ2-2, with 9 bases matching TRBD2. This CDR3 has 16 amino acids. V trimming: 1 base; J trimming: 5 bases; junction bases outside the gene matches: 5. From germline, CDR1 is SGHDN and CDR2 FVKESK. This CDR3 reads CASSQGGRARTGELFF. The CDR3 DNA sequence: TGTGCCAGCAGCCAAGGCGGGAGGGCCAGGACCGGGGAGCTGTTTTTT.

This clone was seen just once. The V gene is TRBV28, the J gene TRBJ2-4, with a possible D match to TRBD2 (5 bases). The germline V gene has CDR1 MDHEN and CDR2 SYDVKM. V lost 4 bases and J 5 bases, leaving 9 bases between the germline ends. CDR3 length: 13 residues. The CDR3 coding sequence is TGTGCCAGCAGTTATGAGGGAGAAAACATTCAGTACTTC. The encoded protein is CASSYEGENIQYF. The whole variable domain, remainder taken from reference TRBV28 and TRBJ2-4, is DVKVTQSSRYLVKRTGEKVFLECVQDMDHENMFWYRQDPGLGLRLIYFSYDVKMKEKGDIPEGYSVSREKKERFSLILESASTNQTSMYLCASSYEGENIQYFGAGTRLSVL.

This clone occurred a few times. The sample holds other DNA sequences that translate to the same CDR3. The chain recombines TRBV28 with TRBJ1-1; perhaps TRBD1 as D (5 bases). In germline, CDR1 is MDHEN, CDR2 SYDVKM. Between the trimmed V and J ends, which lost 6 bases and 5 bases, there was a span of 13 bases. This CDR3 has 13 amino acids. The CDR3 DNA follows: TGTGCCAGCAGCTCGGGACTAGGGACTGAAGCTTTCTTT. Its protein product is CASSSGLGTEAFF.

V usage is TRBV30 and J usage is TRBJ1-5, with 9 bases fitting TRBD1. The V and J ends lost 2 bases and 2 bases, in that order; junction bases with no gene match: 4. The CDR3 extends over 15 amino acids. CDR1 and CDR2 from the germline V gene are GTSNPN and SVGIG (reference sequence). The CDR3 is CAWSRRDRGNQPQHF. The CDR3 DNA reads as TGTGCCTGGAGTCGACGGGACAGGGGCAATCAGCCCCAGCATTTT.

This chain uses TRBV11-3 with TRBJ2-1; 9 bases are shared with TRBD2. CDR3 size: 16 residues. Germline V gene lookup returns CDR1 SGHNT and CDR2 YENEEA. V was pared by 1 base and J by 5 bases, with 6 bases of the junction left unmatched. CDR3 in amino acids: CASSLGTSDKDNEQFF. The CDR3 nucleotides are TGTGCCAGCAGCTTAGGGACTAGCGATAAAGACAATGAGCAGTTCTTC.